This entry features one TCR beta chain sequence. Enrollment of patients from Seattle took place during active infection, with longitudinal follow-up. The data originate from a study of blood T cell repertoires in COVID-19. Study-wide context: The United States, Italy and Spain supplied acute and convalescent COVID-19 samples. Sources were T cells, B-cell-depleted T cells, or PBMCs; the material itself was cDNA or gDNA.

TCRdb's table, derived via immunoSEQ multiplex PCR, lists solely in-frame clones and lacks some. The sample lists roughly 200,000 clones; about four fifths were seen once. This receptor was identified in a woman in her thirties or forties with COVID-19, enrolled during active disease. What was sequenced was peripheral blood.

The CDR3 is CASSPVSTDTQYF. CDR3 DNA sequence: TGTGCCAGCAGCCCGGTCAGCACAGATACGCAGTATTTT. The chain combines TRBV11-3 with TRBJ2-3; D is unresolved. CDR1 SGHNT and CDR2 YENEEA come from the germline V gene. Trimming took 5 bases from V and 0 from J, leaving 6 bases between them. The CDR3 loop spans 13 amino acids.